This TCR beta chain derives from a study of blood T cell repertoires in COVID-19. Original handling: Reference gene primer amplification gave nucleated cell count estimates. Produced via immunoSEQ multiplex PCR; TCRdb's table is partial and in-frame only. V, J and clone size are those of that table, while D and trimming were read from the DNA. This repertoire shows about 110,000 clones, about 82% found once; its top ten account for around 6.2%. Seattle's enrolled individuals joined amid active infection and were then monitored longitudinally. The trim removed 1 base at V and 3 bases at J, leaving 6 bases unmatched. There are 17 residues in the CDR3. The germline CDR1 and CDR2 sequences are SGHNT and YYREEE (reference sequence).

Sequencing was performed on peripheral blood. The genes are TRBV5-4 and TRBJ2-7; TRBD2 aligns across 14 bases. This clonotype was sampled from a man older than 75 with COVID-19, enrolled during active disease. CDR3 in DNA: TGTGCCAGCAGCTTGTCGGGACTAGCGGGAGCGGGCTACGAGCAGTACTTC. Its translation is CASSLSGLAGAGYEQYF.